The clone carrying this TCR beta chain was seen a single time. CDR1 is SGHNT, CDR2 YENEEA, per germline. J lost 7 bases, V lost 5 bases, and 8 bases had no gene match. The CDR3 is 13 amino acids. Data came from immunoSEQ multiplex PCR; TCRdb stores just in-frame clones and leaves some out. This repertoire shows about 150,000 clones, 93% found once; its top ten account for around 2.5%. This sample was taken from a study of control samples from healthy donors and cancer patients. The rearrangement joins TRBV11-3 to TRBJ2-7; 7 bases align to TRBD1. The TCR sequence derives from a man in his fifties in good health. Sequenced input: blood. Written as DNA, the CDR3 is TGTGCCAGCAGCCCTACAGGGGTGGGGGAGCAGTACTTC. Protein sequence: CASSPTGVGEQYF.